The 25 T cell receptor beta chains in this list originate from one sample, sequenced in a study of T cells in Graves' hyperthyroidism and ophthalmopathy. TCR beta CDR3 regions were amplified from RNA transcripts. The HTBI set primed first-round TCR CDR3 RT-PCR. TCRdb fed the multiplex PCR reads into MiXCR, producing one record per CDR3 protein. The sample has a few hundred thousand distinct CDR3 sequences, roughly an eighth seen once; the top ten hold almost 35%. The sequenced material came from blood. The receptor set was obtained from a woman in her forties with Graves' ophthalmopathy.

Only a few counts were recorded for this clonotype. The rearrangement uses TRBV5-1 and TRBJ1-5; 8 bases are a match to TRBD1. CDR1 and CDR2 (germline): SGHRS, YFSETQ. The CDR3 covers 13 residues. V lost 5 bases to trimming and J lost 5 bases; unmatched junction nucleotides: 3. CDR3 in amino acids: CASRMDRDQPQHF. The CDR3 nucleotides are TGCGCCAGCAGGATGGACAGGGATCAGCCCCAGCATTTT.

This clonotype was recorded a few times. The chain couples TRBV20-1 to TRBJ1-2; no definite D call. V lost 4 bases, J lost 8 bases, and 20 bases lay in between. The CDR3 is 14 amino acids. Germline assignment: CDR1 DFQATT and CDR2 SNEGSKA (reference sequence). The CDR3: CSANGQFLRRGYTF. CDR3 DNA sequence: TGCAGTGCTAATGGCCAGTTCCTGCGGCGCGGCTACACCTTC.

This clonotype was counted many times. The V and J genes are TRBV5-6 and TRBJ2-1; 13 bases are shared with TRBD2. This CDR3 spans 16 amino acids. In germline, CDR1 is SGHDT, CDR2 YYEEEE. With 0 bases clipped from V and 7 bases from J, the junction kept 4 bases outside the gene matches. CDR3 DNA sequence: TGTGCCAGCAGCTTGGCTGGACTAGCGGGAGCGAATGAGCAGTTCTTC. It specifies CASSLAGLAGANEQFF.

In this sample, this clonotype turned up many times. V is TRBV20-1 and J is TRBJ1-1, with a possible D match to TRBD1 (6 bases). CDR1 and CDR2 from the germline V gene are DFQATT and SNEGSKA (reference sequence). There are 13 residues in the CDR3. Trimming cost V 8 bases and J 2 bases, with 15 bases left between them. CDR3 residues: CSTRGTQNTEAFF. The DNA of the CDR3 is TGCAGTACTCGCGGGACACAAAACACTGAAGCTTTCTTT.

V usage is TRBV6-1 and J usage is TRBJ2-3, with D maybe TRBD2 (7 bases). There are 20 residues in the CDR3. V gave up 1 base and J gave up 2 bases, with 25 bases separating them. The germline CDR1 and CDR2 sequences are MNHNS and SASEGT. CDR3 coding DNA: TGTGCCAGCAGTGAAGGGAGGGGGGCGGGAGTCTTTAGTTCCACAGATACGCAGTATTTT. Its translation: CASSEGRGAGVFSSTDTQYF.

This clonotype appeared a few times. The chain carries TRBV5-1 and TRBJ1-1, with 11 nucleotides matching TRBD1. There are 12 residues in the CDR3. The germline CDR1 and CDR2 sequences are SGHRS and YFSETQ. V shed 4 bases, J shed 10 bases, and the junction held 3 bases outside the gene matches. The CDR3 DNA is TGCGCCAGCAGCGGACAGGGGGCTAGAGCTTTCTTT. Protein product: CASSGQGARAFF.

This clonotype was found many times. The chain is built from TRBV7-9 and TRBJ1-2; D may be TRBD1 (6 bases). Deletions cut 4 bases from V and 3 bases from J, with 15 bases between. This CDR3 has 15 residues. In germline, CDR1 is SEHNR, CDR2 FQNEAQ (reference sequence). Here the CDR3 reads CASSSYRERDYGYTF. The CDR3 region has the DNA TGTGCCAGCAGCTCGTACAGGGAGCGGGACTATGGCTACACCTTC.

This chain links TRBV5-1 with TRBJ2-7; D gene unclear. V was trimmed by 0 bases and J by 2 bases, leaving 9 bases between them. This CDR3 is built from 14 residues. Germline V gene sequence: CDR1 SGHRS, CDR2 YFSETQ. Here the CDR3 reads CASSLGQVAYEQYF. The CDR3 DNA is TGCGCCAGCAGCTTGGGGCAGGTTGCCTACGAGCAGTACTTC.

This clonotype was counted only a few times. The V gene is TRBV6-1, the J gene TRBJ2-1; 10 bases align to TRBD2. CDR3 size: 15 residues. Per germline, CDR1 MNHNS and CDR2 SASEGT. J lost 7 bases, V lost 6 bases, and 9 bases had no gene match. The CDR3 DNA is TGTGCCAGCAGGCCCTTAGCGGGAGGATCAAATGAGCAGTTCTTC. Protein: CASRPLAGGSNEQFF.

This clonotype was picked up many times. The chain recombines TRBV28 with TRBJ2-5; 8 nucleotides line up with TRBD2. Unmatched junction bases numbered 8, after V lost 6 bases and J lost 2 bases. This CDR3 comprises 15 residues. In germline, CDR1 is MDHEN, CDR2 SYDVKM. CDR3 sequence: CASSRPGGGQETQYF. CDR3 bases: TGTGCCAGCAGCCGTCCCGGGGGGGGGCAAGAGACCCAGTACTTC.

This clonotype was counted a few times. The rearrangement uses TRBV3-1 and TRBJ2-3; D is possibly TRBD1 (6 bases). Germline-derived CDR1 and CDR2 are LGHDT and YNNKEL (reference sequence). With 3 bases removed from V and 4 bases from J, the gap between germline ends came to 20 bases. This CDR3 has 17 amino acids. The CDR3 region is CASSHLVQGRTPDTQYF. CDR3 bases: TGTGCCAGCAGCCATCTCGTACAGGGTAGAACACCAGATACGCAGTATTTT.

The chain recombines TRBV19 with TRBJ1-6, with 10 bases lining up with TRBD1. The ends lost 6 bases at V and 6 bases at J; junction bases unmatched: 5. CDR1 LNHDA and CDR2 SQIVND come from the germline V gene (reference sequence). The CDR3 length is 15 residues. The CDR3 loop reads CASREGQGINSPLHF. The CDR3 region has the DNA TGTGCCAGTAGGGAGGGACAGGGGATTAATTCACCCCTCCACTTT. The full variable domain, with the rest looked up from reference TRBV19 and TRBJ1-6, is DGGITQSPKYLFRKEGQNVTLSCEQNLNHDAMYWYRQDPGQGLRLIYYSQIVNDFQKGDIAEGYSVSREKKESFPLTVTSAQKNPTAFYLCASREGQGINSPLHFGNGTRLTVT.

The chain carries TRBV27 and TRBJ2-1, with 9 bases fitting TRBD2. V trimming: 3 bases; J trimming: 9 bases; junction bases outside the gene matches: 6. The CDR3 sequence is 14 residues long. CDR1 is MNHEY and CDR2 is SMNVEV in the germline V gene (reference sequence). Written as DNA, the CDR3 is TGTGCCAGCAGTTTGGCGGGGGGGCGTATTGAGCAGTTCTTC. It is translated as CASSLAGGRIEQFF.

The rearrangement joins TRBV29-1 to TRBJ1-2; the D is unclear. This CDR3 spans 14 amino acids. Trimming cost V 4 bases and J 4 bases, with 16 bases left between them. Looked up from germline, CDR1 is SQVTM and CDR2 is ANQGSEA. In DNA, the CDR3 is TGCAGCGTTGGGCCGGTCGAGGAGTTCTATGGCTACACCTTC. The encoded protein is CSVGPVEEFYGYTF.

This clonotype was detected only once. The V and J genes are TRBV6-2 or TRBV6-3 and TRBJ1-2; D is unclear. The length of the CDR3 is 14 residues. Germline lookup yields CDR1 MNHEY and CDR2 SVGEGT. The V end was cut by 2 bases, the J end by 8 bases, with 15 bases between. CDR3 protein: CASSYESGLRGYTF. The CDR3 DNA sequence: TGTGCCAGCAGTTACGAGTCGGGATTGAGGGGCTACACCTTC.

This clonotype appeared many times. The chain joins TRBV2 to TRBJ1-2; no reliable D call. Between the trimmed V and J ends, which lost 6 bases and 4 bases, there was a span of 12 bases. Germline loops: CDR1 SNHLY, CDR2 FYNNEI. The length of the CDR3 is 13 residues. CDR3 in DNA: TGTGCCAGCAGCACCAGTCGGGGCTATGGCTACACCTTC. It encodes CASSTSRGYGYTF.

This clonotype was seen at least ten times. This sequence joins TRBV20-1 and TRBJ2-1; 8 positions match TRBD2. This CDR3 has 15 residues. The ends lost 3 bases at V and 1 base at J; junction bases unmatched: 5. Per germline, CDR1 DFQATT and CDR2 SNEGSKA (reference sequence). CDR3 in amino acids: CSARSAGVSYNEQFF. For the CDR3, the DNA is TGCAGTGCTAGGTCAGCGGGAGTGTCCTACAATGAGCAGTTCTTC.

This clonotype was counted many times. The gene calls are TRBV28 and TRBJ2-1; TRBD2 matches at 10 bases. The CDR3 sequence is 18 residues long. V lost 7 bases, J lost 4 bases, and 16 bases stayed unmatched. From germline, CDR1 is MDHEN and CDR2 SYDVKM. CDR3 nucleotide sequence: TGTGCCAGCATTTGGGGCCAAGCGGGAGGGCCGTCGTACAATGAGCAGTTCTTC. The encoded protein is CASIWGQAGGPSYNEQFF.

This clonotype was seen repeatedly, ten times or more. This chain links TRBV24-1 with TRBJ1-5, with D uncertain. Germline CDR1 is KGHDR and CDR2 is SFDVKD. CDR3 size: 15 residues. V lost 4 bases to trimming and J lost 0 bases, with 9 bases between them. As DNA, the CDR3 is TGTGCCACCAGTGACGCCGGTGCTAGCAATCAGCCCCAGCATTTT. Amino acid sequence: CATSDAGASNQPQHF.

The sample holds many counts of this clonotype. The genes are TRBV12-3 or TRBV12-4 and TRBJ1-1, with no clear D. Trimming removed 3 bases from V and 0 bases from J, with 5 bases in between. This CDR3 has 13 amino acids. CDR3 in DNA: TGTGCCAGCAGTTTGATGGTGAACACTGAAGCTTTCTTT. Its protein product is CASSLMVNTEAFF.

This clonotype was recorded at least ten times. The V gene is TRBV12-5, the J gene TRBJ1-5; D is unresolved. The CDR3 covers 15 residues. Germline CDR1 LGHNT, CDR2 FRNRAP. V lost 3 bases, J lost 2 bases, and 11 bases lay in between. Here the CDR3 reads CASGLSAIRNQPQHF. CDR3 DNA: TGTGCTAGTGGTTTAAGTGCGATCCGCAATCAGCCCCAGCATTTT.

This clonotype was detected only a few times. This chain joins TRBV18 and TRBJ2-1; no clear D. The germline CDR1 and CDR2 sequences are KGHSH and LQKENI. The length of the CDR3 is 16 residues. The ends were cut back, 6 bases at V and 4 bases at J, with 19 bases in the middle. CDR3 bases: TGTGCCAGCTCCGCCTTTGGCGACTTCCCTTACAATGAGCAGTTCTTC. As protein: CASSAFGDFPYNEQFF. Full variable domain (rest looked up from reference TRBV18 and TRBJ2-1): NAGVMQNPRHLVRRRGQEARLRCSPMKGHSHVYWYRQLPEEGLKFMVYLQKENIIDESGMPKERFSAEFPKEGPSILRIQQVVRGDSAAYFCASSAFGDFPYNEQFFGPGTRLTVL.

This clonotype was detected many times. The chain links TRBV6-1 to TRBJ2-7, with D tentatively TRBD2 (6 bases). Germline loops: CDR1 MNHNS, CDR2 SASEGT. The CDR3 sequence is 14 residues long. The V end was cut by 5 bases, the J end by 2 bases, with 13 bases between. DNA for the CDR3: TGTGCCAGCAGTTATTCCAGACTAGCCTACGAGCAGTACTTC. This gives the protein CASSYSRLAYEQYF.

This clonotype has a handful of counts. The genes are TRBV11-2 and TRBJ2-2; D possibly corresponds to TRBD2 (6 bases). V lost 4 bases, J lost 2 bases, and 8 bases lay in between. CDR1 is SGHAT and CDR2 is FQNNGV in the germline V gene. The CDR3 spans 14 residues. The CDR3 nucleotides read TGTGCCAGCAGCTGGGGACTCAACACCGGGGAGCTGTTTTTT. Translated: CASSWGLNTGELFF.

The sample holds many counts of this clonotype. DNA of the CDR3: TGTGCCAGCAGCTTAGTGGGTCCAGACAATGAGCAGTTCTTC. Translated: CASSLVGPDNEQFF. J is TRBJ2-1 and V is TRBV11-2; no clear D gene. CDR1 is SGHAT and CDR2 is FQNNGV in the germline V gene. The CDR3 is 14 amino acids. V shed 1 base and J shed 5 bases, with 9 bases lying between them.